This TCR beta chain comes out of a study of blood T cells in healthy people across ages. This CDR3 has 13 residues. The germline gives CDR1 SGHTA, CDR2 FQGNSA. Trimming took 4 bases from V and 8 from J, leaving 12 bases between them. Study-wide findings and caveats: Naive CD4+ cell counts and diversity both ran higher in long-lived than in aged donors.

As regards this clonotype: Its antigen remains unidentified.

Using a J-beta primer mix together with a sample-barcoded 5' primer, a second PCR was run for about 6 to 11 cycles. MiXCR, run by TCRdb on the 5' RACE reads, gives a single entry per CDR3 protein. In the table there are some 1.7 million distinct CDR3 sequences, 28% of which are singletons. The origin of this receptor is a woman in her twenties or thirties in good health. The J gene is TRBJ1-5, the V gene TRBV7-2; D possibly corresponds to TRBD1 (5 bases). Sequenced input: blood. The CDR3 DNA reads TGTGCCAGCAGCTCAGAGGGGTGGGAGCCCCAGCATTTT. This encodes CASSSEGWEPQHF.